Shown below are 20 T cell receptor beta chains from a single sample sequenced in a study of long-term antiretroviral therapy in people with HIV. Investigators performed immunoSEQ version v3.0 at survey level. Assay used: immunoSEQ multiplex PCR; TCRdb lists only in-frame clones, some missing. The table shows some 16,000 clones, with 70% to 85% occurring only once. This specimen consisted of unsorted PBMCs, obtained 2.1 years after starting antiretroviral therapy. The source is a man aged 35-49 years with HIV.

This sequence joins TRBV5-6 and TRBJ1-6; the D is unclear. The CDR3 spans 14 residues. The germline CDR1 and CDR2 sequences are SGHDT and YYEEEE. V lost 2 bases, J lost 7 bases, and 10 bases lay in between. For the CDR3, the DNA is TGTGCCAGCAGCTTTTGGGTTGGGAATTCACCCCTCCACTTT. Protein: CASSFWVGNSPLHF.

The V and J genes are TRBV5-1 and TRBJ2-3; no firm D call. Per germline, CDR1 SGHRS and CDR2 YFSETQ. The CDR3 totals 15 residues. Trimming took off 0 bases at V and 6 bases at J, with 14 bases between the two ends. CDR3 bases: TGCGCCAGCAGCTTGGCGACTGCGGTGGCGGATACGCAGTATTTT. As protein: CASSLATAVADTQYF.

The chain employs TRBV5-1 and TRBJ2-5; tentatively, D is TRBD1 or TRBD2 (5 bases each). CDR3 length: 13 amino acids. V was clipped by 4 bases and J by 4 bases, with 11 bases between them. Looked up from germline, CDR1 is SGHRS and CDR2 is YFSETQ. CDR3 coding DNA: TGCGCCAGCAGCGGCCGAGGGGTAGAGACCCAGTACTTC. It codes for CASSGRGVETQYF. Full variable domain (rest looked up from reference TRBV5-1 and TRBJ2-5): KAGVTQTPRYLIKTRGQQVTLSCSPISGHRSVSWYQQTPGQGLQFLFEYFSETQRNKGNFPGRFSGRQFSNSRSEMNVSTLELGDSALYLCASSGRGVETQYFGPGTRLLVL.

The gene calls are TRBV2 and TRBJ1-4; D is perhaps TRBD1 (5 bases). Germline values: CDR1 SNHLY, CDR2 FYNNEI. V was clipped by 5 bases and J by 8 bases, with 24 bases between them. The CDR3 is 17 residues long. Here the CDR3 DNA reads TGTGCCAGCAGTCACTCCGGGACCGAGGGGAGTTACGAAAAACTGTTTTTT. Translating gives CASSHSGTEGSYEKLFF.

V and J are TRBV11-2 and TRBJ1-4; D gene unclear. The V and J ends lost 5 bases and 0 bases respectively, with 10 bases between them. The V gene's germline CDR1 is SGHAT and CDR2 FQNNGV. This CDR3 has 15 amino acids. CDR3 amino acids: CASSRAAATNEKLFF. As DNA, the CDR3 is TGTGCCAGCAGCCGGGCGGCTGCAACTAATGAAAAACTGTTTTTT.

The chain employs TRBV4-1 and TRBJ2-7, with D hard to call. Germline values: CDR1 MGHRA, CDR2 YSYEKL. Trimming took off 1 base at V and 2 bases at J, with 12 bases between the two ends. This CDR3 is built from 15 residues. The chain's CDR3 is CASSQGRSGTYEQYF. DNA of the CDR3: TGCGCCAGCAGCCAAGGCAGGTCTGGCACCTACGAGCAGTACTTC.

This clone occurred a few times. The V and J genes are TRBV19 and TRBJ2-5; TRBD1 aligns across 8 bases. CDR1 and CDR2 (germline): LNHDA, SQIVND (reference sequence). J was trimmed by 3 bases and V by 6 bases; bases with no gene match: 6. The CDR3 covers 14 residues. In DNA, the CDR3 is TGTGCCAGTAGAGTCGGACAGGGCGAAGAGACCCAGTACTTC. Its translation is CASRVGQGEETQYF.

V usage is TRBV25-1 and J usage is TRBJ1-1, with D maybe TRBD1 (5 bases). Looked up from germline, CDR1 is MGHDK and CDR2 is SYGVNS. The CDR3 spans 14 residues. V lost 6 bases and J lost 5, with 16 bases in between. The CDR3 sequence is CASSEPGPGTEAFF. The CDR3, as DNA: TGTGCCAGCAGCGAACCGGGGCCTGGGACTGAAGCTTTCTTT. Combining the CDR3 with reference TRBV25-1 and TRBJ1-1 gives the whole variable domain EADIYQTPRYLVIGTGKKITLECSQTMGHDKMYWYQQDPGMELHLIHYSYGVNSTEKGDLSSESTVSRIRTEHFPLTLESARPSHTSQYLCASSEPGPGTEAFFGQGTRLTVV.

The table lists this clone with a few counts. The rearrangement uses TRBV5-1 and TRBJ1-6; 9 bases align to TRBD1. The CDR3 covers 16 residues. The V gene end was trimmed by 0 bases and the J gene end by 7 bases; junction bases not matched to a gene: 5. Germline CDR1 and CDR2: SGHRS and YFSETQ. CDR3 sequence: CASSLAAGTGNSPLHF. The CDR3 bases are TGCGCCAGCAGCTTGGCTGCCGGGACAGGGAATTCACCCCTCCACTTT.

This clone has a single count. This sequence joins TRBV5-1 and TRBJ2-5; D might be TRBD2 (5 bases). The CDR3 runs 17 residues. The germline CDR1 and CDR2 sequences are SGHRS and YFSETQ. Trimming stripped 1 base from V and 1 base from J, with 17 bases between. The CDR3 sequence is CASSLSSGSIGQETQYF. Here the CDR3 DNA reads TGCGCCAGCAGCTTGAGCTCGGGATCGATAGGCCAAGAGACCCAGTACTTC.

The chain links TRBV4-1 to TRBJ1-5, with no clear D. The CDR3 is 16 amino acids. CDR1 MGHRA and CDR2 YSYEKL come from the germline V gene. V dropped 0 bases and J dropped 0 bases, with 9 bases sitting between them. DNA of the CDR3: TGCGCCAGCAGCCAAGATCCTGGGGTTAGCAATCAGCCCCAGCATTTT. Translation gives CASSQDPGVSNQPQHF.

The chain carries TRBV14 and TRBJ1-1; a weak D match, TRBD1 (5 bases). V dropped 1 base and J dropped 2 bases, with 11 bases sitting between them. The germline CDR1 and CDR2 sequences are SGHDN and FVKESK. This CDR3 spans 15 amino acids. This chain's CDR3 is CASSQGDRSNTEAFF. CDR3 in DNA: TGTGCCAGCAGCCAAGGGGACCGCAGTAACACTGAAGCTTTCTTT.

This clone was found once. This sequence joins TRBV9 and TRBJ2-3, with TRBD1 as a possible D gene (5 bases). Deletions cut 4 bases from V and 6 bases from J, with 18 bases between. The CDR3 consists of 15 residues. Germline V gene lookup returns CDR1 SGDLS and CDR2 YYNGEE. CDR3 region: CASSLLERGGDTQYF. DNA for the CDR3: TGTGCCAGCAGCCTCTTGGAAAGGGGTGGCGATACGCAGTATTTT.

This clone has just a few counts. V usage is TRBV2 and J usage is TRBJ1-2; weak D call: TRBD1 (6 bases). V was trimmed by 4 bases and J by 3 bases, leaving 6 bases between them. The length of the CDR3 is 12 residues. The germline gives CDR1 SNHLY, CDR2 FYNNEI. CDR3 region: CASSGQDYGYTF. DNA of the CDR3: TGTGCCAGCAGTGGACAGGACTATGGCTACACCTTC.

The chain carries TRBV2 and TRBJ2-7; a possible D gene is TRBD1 (6 bases). This CDR3 has 14 residues. The ends were cut back, 4 bases at V and 2 bases at J, with 12 bases in the middle. Germline values: CDR1 SNHLY, CDR2 FYNNEI. The CDR3 loop reads CASSGDIKTYEQYF. The CDR3 nucleotides are TGTGCCAGCAGTGGGGACATAAAAACCTACGAGCAGTACTTC.

This clone was counted a single time. This rearrangement joins TRBV18 to TRBJ2-1, with D maybe TRBD1 (5 bases). The CDR3 covers 16 residues. The V and J ends lost 3 bases and 0 bases respectively, with 12 bases between them. Germline CDR1 reads KGHSH; CDR2 reads LQKENI. The CDR3 coding sequence is TGTGCCAGCTCACCGCCAGGGATTCGCTCCTACAATGAGCAGTTCTTC. The encoded protein is CASSPPGIRSYNEQFF.

The CDR3, as DNA: TGCGCCAGCACCCTGACAGCGCGAGGAAACACCATATATTTT. This encodes CASTLTARGNTIYF. V usage is TRBV10-2 and J usage is TRBJ1-3, with D tentatively TRBD1 (5 bases). The germline V gene encodes CDR1 WSHSY and CDR2 SAAADI. V shed 7 bases and J shed 4 bases, with 14 bases lying between them. This CDR3 contains 14 residues.

The chain carries TRBV6-5 and TRBJ1-5; 8 bases are shared with TRBD1. This CDR3 spans 15 amino acids. Germline lookup yields CDR1 MNHEY and CDR2 SVGAGI. V shed 6 bases and J 4 bases; nucleotides not matched to a gene: 8. CDR3 protein: CASSLLQGANQPQHF. The CDR3 coding sequence is TGTGCCAGCAGCCTACTTCAGGGGGCTAATCAGCCCCAGCATTTT.

The table lists this clone with a count of one. V is TRBV6-6 and J is TRBJ1-1; D uncertain. The CDR3 length is 15 residues. Trimming took 1 base from V and 1 from J, leaving 10 bases between them. CDR1 is MNHNY and CDR2 is SVGAGI in the germline V gene (reference sequence). The CDR3 DNA is TGTGCCAGCAGTTACTTTTTAGGAGAGAACACTGAAGCTTTCTTT. As protein: CASSYFLGENTEAFF.

The rearrangement joins TRBV5-6 to TRBJ2-5; 7 positions match TRBD1. V was clipped by 4 bases and J by 2 bases; unmatched bases: 5. The germline CDR1 and CDR2 sequences are SGHDT and YYEEEE. This CDR3 has 14 amino acids. The CDR3 loop reads CASSLPGQQETQYF. CDR3 bases: TGTGCCAGCAGCCTCCCGGGACAGCAAGAGACCCAGTACTTC.